This T cell receptor beta chain was sequenced in a study of T-cell reconstitution after alpha-beta-depleted transplantation in children. Study-wide findings and caveats: Two months or so post-transplant, alpha-beta T cells reportedly derived from several hundred expanded graft clones. Surviving recipient cells, namely T cells and thymic progenitors, were the source of high day-60 TCRbeta diversity in some patients. The authors attributed T-cell counts and diversity one year after transplant mostly to newly produced T cells.

Note on this clonotype: Its specificity is not known.

As it was prepared, the TCRbeta library received unique molecular identifiers. TCRdb analysed the PCR reads with MiXCR anew, one entry per CDR3 protein. This sample has some 76,000 distinct CDR3 sequences, with about a tenth found just once. The receptor comes from a boy aged 5-17 years with acute myeloid leukemia, due to receive a stem cell transplant. The sequencing here drew on PBMCs, taken before TCRalphabeta/CD19-depleted stem cell transplant.

The CDR3 DNA reads as TGTGCCAGCTCCCCTCGGGGGTTTTCACCCCTCCACTTT. Amino acids: CASSPRGFSPLHF. The chain joins TRBV7-9 to TRBJ1-6, with D perhaps matching TRBD1 (5 bases). Trimming removed 8 bases at V and 9 bases at J, with 14 bases between. The CDR3 length is 13 residues. Germline lookup yields CDR1 SEHNR and CDR2 FQNEAQ (reference sequence).